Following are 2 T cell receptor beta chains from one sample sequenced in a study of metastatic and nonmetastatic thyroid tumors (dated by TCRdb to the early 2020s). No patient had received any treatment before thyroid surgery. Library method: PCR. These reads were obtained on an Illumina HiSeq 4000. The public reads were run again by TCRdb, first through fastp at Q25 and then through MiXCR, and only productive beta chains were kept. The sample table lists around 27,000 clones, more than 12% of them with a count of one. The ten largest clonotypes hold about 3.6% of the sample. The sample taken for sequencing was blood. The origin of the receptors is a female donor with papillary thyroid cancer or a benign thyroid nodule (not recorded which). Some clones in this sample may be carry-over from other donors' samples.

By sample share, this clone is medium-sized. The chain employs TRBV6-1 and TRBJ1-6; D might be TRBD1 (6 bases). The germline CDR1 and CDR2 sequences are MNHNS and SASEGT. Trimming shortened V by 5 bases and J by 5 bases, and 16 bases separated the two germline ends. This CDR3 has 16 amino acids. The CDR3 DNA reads TGTGCCAGCAGTCTCCCCCGGACAGCCAATAATTCACCCCTCCACTTT. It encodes CASSLPRTANNSPLHF.

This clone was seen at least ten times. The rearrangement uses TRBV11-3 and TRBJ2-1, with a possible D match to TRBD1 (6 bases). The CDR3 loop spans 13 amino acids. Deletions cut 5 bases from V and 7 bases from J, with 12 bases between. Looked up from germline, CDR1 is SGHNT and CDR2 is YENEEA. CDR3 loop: CASSLTGLNEQFF. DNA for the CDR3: TGTGCCAGCAGCCTAACAGGGTTGAATGAGCAGTTCTTC.